Described below is a single T cell receptor (beta chain) sequence and its context. The antigen remains undetermined. The CDR3 sequence is 12 residues long. Trimming removed 6 bases from V and 8 bases from J; junction bases left unmatched: 1. The germline V gene encodes CDR1 SGHAT and CDR2 FQNNGV. The source of the sample is a study of T cell responses to AZD1222 COVID-19 vaccine. Sequencing was performed with immunoSEQ multiplex PCR; in TCRdb, only in-frame clones are kept and a portion is missing. Of approximately 140,000 clones detected, about 90% appear once; the ten largest clones hold roughly 5.5%. Overall study results and limits: Reportedly, nearly half the spike-specific TCRs target unmutated variant regions.

This receptor was identified in an adult in good health. This material consisted of peripheral blood, taken on day 0 of AZD1222 vaccination. The chain combines TRBV11-2 with TRBJ2-4; 10 nucleotides match TRBD2. The CDR3: CASRSGGDIQYF. CDR3 DNA sequence: TGTGCCAGCAGGAGCGGGGGGGACATTCAGTACTTC. Full variable domain (remainder filled in from reference TRBV11-2 and TRBJ2-4): EAGVAQSPRYKIIEKRQSVAFWCNPISGHATLYWYQQILGQGPKLLIQFQNNGVVDDSQLPKDRFSAERLKGVDSTLKIQPAKLEDSAVYLCASRSGGDIQYFGAGTRLSVL.